The rows below give T cell receptor beta chains drawn from one sample of a study of T-cell reconstitution after alpha-beta-depleted transplantation in children. TCRdb re-called the PCR reads through MiXCR, storing one row per CDR3 protein. The sample has more than 15,000 distinct CDR3 sequences; 4.5% to 6.5% are singletons. The source material was PBMCs, sampled before TCRalphabeta/CD19-depleted stem cell transplant. These receptors were collected from a boy younger than 18 with acute lymphoblastic leukemia, due to receive a stem cell transplant. Both conserved end residues are trimmed from each CDR3. Each record gives: J gene, CDR3 length, V gene, CDR3 protein.

j_call: TRBJ1-4
cdr3_length: 12
v_call: TRBV7-2
cdr3_aa: ASSFGGASEKLF

j_call: TRBJ2-5
cdr3_length: 11
v_call: TRBV18
cdr3_aa: ASSPPREETQY

j_call: TRBJ2-5
cdr3_length: 12
v_call: TRBV12-3/TRBV12-4
cdr3_aa: ASSPDRGGETQY

j_call: TRBJ2-6
cdr3_length: 15
v_call: TRBV9
cdr3_aa: ASSVDAYWAGANVLT

j_call: TRBJ2-5
cdr3_length: 14
v_call: TRBV11-2
cdr3_aa: ASSATSGPYQETQY

j_call: TRBJ2-7
cdr3_length: 9
v_call: TRBV29-1
cdr3_aa: SVAGSDEQY

j_call: TRBJ2-6
cdr3_length: 14
v_call: TRBV28
cdr3_aa: ASSPAYISGANVLT

j_call: TRBJ1-6
cdr3_length: 12
v_call: TRBV7-3
cdr3_aa: ASSSQVPGSPLH

j_call: TRBJ2-2
cdr3_length: 15
v_call: TRBV6-5
cdr3_aa: ASSYSSGMANTGELF

j_call: TRBJ2-5
cdr3_length: 11
v_call: TRBV25-1
cdr3_aa: ASKGFQGETQY

j_call: TRBJ2-7
cdr3_length: 12
v_call: TRBV12-3/TRBV12-4
cdr3_aa: ASRSSGASYEQY

j_call: TRBJ2-1
cdr3_length: 12
v_call: TRBV11-3
cdr3_aa: ASSSPYPKNEQF

j_call: TRBJ1-6
cdr3_length: 13
v_call: TRBV7-2
cdr3_aa: ASSLTGGPNSPLH

j_call: TRBJ1-4
cdr3_length: 14
v_call: TRBV5-1
cdr3_aa: ASSLGQGAVGEKLF

j_call: TRBJ2-4
cdr3_length: 13
v_call: TRBV11-2
cdr3_aa: ASSLDRLLGDIQY

j_call: TRBJ1-1
cdr3_length: 11
v_call: TRBV19
cdr3_aa: ASSVKMNTEAF

j_call: TRBJ2-1
cdr3_length: 11
v_call: TRBV25-1
cdr3_aa: ASSDRLYNEQF

j_call: TRBJ1-1
cdr3_length: 10
v_call: TRBV10-2
cdr3_aa: ASIRGGTEAF

j_call: TRBJ2-1
cdr3_length: 10
v_call: TRBV2
cdr3_aa: ASSEFGNEQF

j_call: TRBJ1-4
cdr3_length: 11
v_call: TRBV20-1
cdr3_aa: SATGLRDEKLF

j_call: TRBJ1-5
cdr3_length: 14
v_call: TRBV7-8
cdr3_aa: ASSLQGPFSNQPQH

j_call: TRBJ1-4
cdr3_length: 11
v_call: TRBV20-1
cdr3_aa: SASLGAEEKLF

j_call: TRBJ2-7
cdr3_length: 14
v_call: TRBV4-1
cdr3_aa: ASSQDRPSVAYEQY

j_call: TRBJ2-6
cdr3_length: 12
v_call: TRBV12-3/TRBV12-4
cdr3_aa: ASSPGSGANVLT

j_call: TRBJ2-7
cdr3_length: 14
v_call: TRBV7-8
cdr3_aa: ASSYLTSGLTYEQY

j_call: TRBJ2-1
cdr3_length: 13
v_call: TRBV7-3
cdr3_aa: ASSLRTSSYNEQF

j_call: TRBJ1-1
cdr3_length: 11
v_call: TRBV6-5
cdr3_aa: ASSYSVLMLPF

j_call: TRBJ1-1
cdr3_length: 13
v_call: TRBV1
cdr3_aa: TSSLPGPENTEAF

j_call: TRBJ2-2
cdr3_length: 14
v_call: TRBV28
cdr3_aa: ASSSYRGGVLGELF

j_call: TRBJ2-3
cdr3_length: 10
v_call: TRBV19
cdr3_aa: ASSGGRDTQY

j_call: TRBJ2-1
cdr3_length: 13
v_call: TRBV7-6
cdr3_aa: ASSLPGRAVDEQF

j_call: TRBJ2-7
cdr3_length: 11
v_call: TRBV12-3/TRBV12-4
cdr3_aa: DSTQGQDSEQY

j_call: TRBJ1-2
cdr3_length: 14
v_call: TRBV4-1
cdr3_aa: ASSQAGSQGGYGYT

j_call: TRBJ2-7
cdr3_length: 12
v_call: TRBV9
cdr3_aa: ASSPRQGEDEQY

j_call: TRBJ2-7
cdr3_length: 12
v_call: TRBV6-2/TRBV6-3
cdr3_aa: ASSYMVGSYEQY

j_call: TRBJ1-2
cdr3_length: 10
v_call: TRBV25-1
cdr3_aa: ATSQGAYGYT

j_call: TRBJ1-5
cdr3_length: 11
v_call: TRBV19
cdr3_aa: ASSASTGQPQH